This T cell receptor beta chain comes out of a study of shared clonotypes between healthy human individuals. Study summary: Donors had three CD4 naive, three CD4 memory, two CD8 naive and one CD8 memory plate apiece. General study results and limits: It was anticipated that sequencing depth would influence how many clonotypes donors shared.

It was CD45RO-negative cells, positively selected for CCR7, that made up naive CD8 cells, with terminally differentiated effector memory CD45RA+ cells excluded. Donors, healthy HIV-negative adults, lacked recent acute infections or vaccinations. Notes on this clone: No antigen is known for it. This sample also contains other DNA sequences that code for the same CDR3.

V was cut by 4 bases and J by 5 bases, with 9 bases left in between. CDR1 and CDR2 from the germline V gene are MNHEY and SMNVEV (reference sequence). The CDR3 runs 13 residues. TCRdb's table, derived via immunoSEQ multiplex PCR, lists solely in-frame clones and lacks some. The sample has 550,000 to 650,000 clones, approximately 96% seen once; the top ten hold roughly 0.1%. The sequence derives from a woman aged 25 to 39 in good health. Source material: naive CD8+ T cells sorted from blood. The chain links TRBV27 to TRBJ2-1; D not resolved. CDR3 region: CASSYDSHNEQFF. The CDR3 DNA sequence: TGTGCCAGCAGTTATGACTCTCACAATGAGCAGTTCTTC.